The clone carrying this T cell receptor beta chain has just a few counts. This record belongs to a study of cytomegalovirus exposure and HLA in healthy donors. V lost 0 bases and J 15 bases, leaving 24 bases between the germline ends. This CDR3 contains 16 residues. Germline V gene lookup returns CDR1 SGHAT and CDR2 FQNNGV. PCR employed 60 Vbeta and 13 Jbeta primers. Repertoires were generated with immunoSEQ multiplex PCR, while TCRdb's copy carries only in-frame clones and drops some. In the table there are about 160,000 clones, roughly four fifths of which are singletons. The rearrangement uses TRBV11-2 and TRBJ2-1; weak D call: TRBD1 (7 bases). Sequenced input: PBMCs. This receptor was identified in a man aged 18 to 30 in good health and CMV-seronegative. This chain's CDR3 is CASSLDRSGGPRGWFF. The CDR3 bases are TGTGCCAGCAGCTTAGATCGGTCAGGGGGGCCTAGAGGATGGTTCTTC.